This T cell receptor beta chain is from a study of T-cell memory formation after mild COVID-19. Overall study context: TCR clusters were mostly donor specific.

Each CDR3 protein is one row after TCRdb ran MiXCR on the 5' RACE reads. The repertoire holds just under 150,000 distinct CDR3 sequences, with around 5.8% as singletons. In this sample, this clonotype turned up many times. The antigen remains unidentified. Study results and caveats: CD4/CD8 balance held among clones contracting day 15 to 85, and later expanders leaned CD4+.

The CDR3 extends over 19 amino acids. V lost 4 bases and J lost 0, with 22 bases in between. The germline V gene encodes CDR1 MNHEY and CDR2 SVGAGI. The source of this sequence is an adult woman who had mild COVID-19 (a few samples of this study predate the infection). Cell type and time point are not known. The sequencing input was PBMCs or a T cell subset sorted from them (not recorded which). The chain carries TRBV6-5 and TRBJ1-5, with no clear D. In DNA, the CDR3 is TGTGCCAGCAGTTCCACGACACCAACCGACGGATATAGCAATCAGCCCCAGCATTTT. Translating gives CASSSTTPTDGYSNQPQHF.